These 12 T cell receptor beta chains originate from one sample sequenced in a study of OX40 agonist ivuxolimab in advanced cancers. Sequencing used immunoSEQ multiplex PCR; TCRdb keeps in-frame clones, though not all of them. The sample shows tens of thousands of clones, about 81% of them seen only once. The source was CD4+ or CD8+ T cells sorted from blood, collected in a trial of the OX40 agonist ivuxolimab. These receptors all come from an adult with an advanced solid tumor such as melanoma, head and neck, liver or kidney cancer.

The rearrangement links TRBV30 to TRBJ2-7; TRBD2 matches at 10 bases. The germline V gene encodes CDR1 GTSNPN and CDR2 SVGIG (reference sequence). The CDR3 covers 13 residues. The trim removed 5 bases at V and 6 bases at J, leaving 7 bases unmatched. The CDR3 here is CAWDGTSVGEQYF. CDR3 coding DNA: TGTGCCTGGGACGGGACTAGCGTGGGCGAGCAGTACTTC.

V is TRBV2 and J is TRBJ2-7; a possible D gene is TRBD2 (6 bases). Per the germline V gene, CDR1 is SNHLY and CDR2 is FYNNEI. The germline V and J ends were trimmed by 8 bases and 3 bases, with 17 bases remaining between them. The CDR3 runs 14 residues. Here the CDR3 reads CASEGTAGLYEQYF. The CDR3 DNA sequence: TGTGCCAGCGAAGGGACTGCGGGGCTCTACGAGCAGTACTTC.

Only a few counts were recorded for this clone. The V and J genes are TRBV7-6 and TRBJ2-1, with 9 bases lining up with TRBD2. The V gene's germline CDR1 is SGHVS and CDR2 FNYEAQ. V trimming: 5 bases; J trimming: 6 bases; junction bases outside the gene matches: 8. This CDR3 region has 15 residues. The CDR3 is CASSPGTSPINEQFF. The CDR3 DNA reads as TGTGCCAGCAGCCCCGGGACTAGCCCCATCAATGAGCAGTTCTTC.

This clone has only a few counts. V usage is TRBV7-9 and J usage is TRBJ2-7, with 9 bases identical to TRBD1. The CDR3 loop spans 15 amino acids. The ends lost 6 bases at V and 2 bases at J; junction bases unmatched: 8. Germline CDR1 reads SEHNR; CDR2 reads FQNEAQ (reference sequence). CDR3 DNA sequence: TGTGCCAGCAGACGGACAGGGGCCTTCGCCTACGAGCAGTACTTC. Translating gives CASRRTGAFAYEQYF. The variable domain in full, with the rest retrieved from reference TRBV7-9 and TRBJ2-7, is DTGVSQNPRHKITKRGQNVTFRCDPISEHNRLYWYRQTLGQGPEFLTYFQNEAQLEKSRLLSDRFSAERPKGSFSTLEIQRTEQGDSAMYLCASRRTGAFAYEQYFGPGTRLTVT.

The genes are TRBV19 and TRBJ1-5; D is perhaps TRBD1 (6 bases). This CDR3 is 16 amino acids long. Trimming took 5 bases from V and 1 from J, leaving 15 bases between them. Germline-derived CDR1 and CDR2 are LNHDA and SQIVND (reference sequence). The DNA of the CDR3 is TGTGCCAGTAGTGTCGGGACACTTGGGAGCAATCAGCCCCAGCATTTT. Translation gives CASSVGTLGSNQPQHF. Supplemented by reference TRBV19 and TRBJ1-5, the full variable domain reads DGGITQSPKYLFRKEGQNVTLSCEQNLNHDAMYWYRQDPGQGLRLIYYSQIVNDFQKGDIAEGYSVSREKKESFPLTVTSAQKNPTAFYLCASSVGTLGSNQPQHFGDGTRLSIL.

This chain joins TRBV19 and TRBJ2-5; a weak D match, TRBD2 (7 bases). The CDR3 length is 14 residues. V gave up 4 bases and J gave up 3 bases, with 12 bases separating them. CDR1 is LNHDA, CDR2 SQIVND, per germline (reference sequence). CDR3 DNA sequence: TGTGCCAGTAGTAACCGGGGGGCTGAAGAGACCCAGTACTTC. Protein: CASSNRGAEETQYF.

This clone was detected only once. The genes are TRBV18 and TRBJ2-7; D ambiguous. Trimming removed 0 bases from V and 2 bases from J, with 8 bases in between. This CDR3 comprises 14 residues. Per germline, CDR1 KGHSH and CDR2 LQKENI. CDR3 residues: CASSPPVSTYEQYF. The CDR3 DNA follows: TGTGCCAGCTCACCACCAGTCAGTACCTACGAGCAGTACTTC.

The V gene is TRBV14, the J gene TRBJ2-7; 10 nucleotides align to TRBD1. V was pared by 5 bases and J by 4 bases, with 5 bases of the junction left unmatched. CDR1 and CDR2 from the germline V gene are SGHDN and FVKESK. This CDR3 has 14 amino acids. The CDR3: CASSYGGQGYEQYF. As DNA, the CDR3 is TGTGCCAGCAGCTACGGGGGACAGGGGTACGAGCAGTACTTC. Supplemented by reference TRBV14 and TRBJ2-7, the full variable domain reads EAGVTQFPSHSVIEKGQTVTLRCDPISGHDNLYWYRRVMGKEIKFLLHFVKESKQDESGMPNNRFLAERTGGTYSTLKVQPAELEDSGVYFCASSYGGQGYEQYFGPGTRLTVT.

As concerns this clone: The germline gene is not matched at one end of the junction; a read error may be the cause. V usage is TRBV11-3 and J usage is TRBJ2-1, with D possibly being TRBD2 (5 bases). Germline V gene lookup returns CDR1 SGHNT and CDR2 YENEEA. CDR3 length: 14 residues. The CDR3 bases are TGTGCCAGCAGCTTAGCCCGGGGTTACAGTGAGCAGTTCTTC. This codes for CASSLARGYSEQFF.

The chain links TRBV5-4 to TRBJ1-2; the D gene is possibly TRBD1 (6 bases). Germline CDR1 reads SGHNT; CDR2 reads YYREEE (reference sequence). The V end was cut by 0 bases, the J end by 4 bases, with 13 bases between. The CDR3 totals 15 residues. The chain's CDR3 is CASSLDGGRVYGYTF. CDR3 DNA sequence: TGTGCCAGCAGCTTGGATGGGGGGCGCGTCTATGGCTACACCTTC. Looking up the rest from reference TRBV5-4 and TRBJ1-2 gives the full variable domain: ETGVTQSPTHLIKTRGQQVTLRCSSQSGHNTVSWYQQALGQGPQFIFQYYREEENGRGNFPPRFSGLQFPNYSSELNVNALELDDSALYLCASSLDGGRVYGYTFGSGTRLTVV.

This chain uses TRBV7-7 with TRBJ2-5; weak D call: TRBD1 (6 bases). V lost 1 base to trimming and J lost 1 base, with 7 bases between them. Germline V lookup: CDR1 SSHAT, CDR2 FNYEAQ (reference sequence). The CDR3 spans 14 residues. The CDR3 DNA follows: TGTGCCAGCAGCTTAGGAGGGGGCCAAGAGACCCAGTACTTC. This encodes CASSLGGGQETQYF.

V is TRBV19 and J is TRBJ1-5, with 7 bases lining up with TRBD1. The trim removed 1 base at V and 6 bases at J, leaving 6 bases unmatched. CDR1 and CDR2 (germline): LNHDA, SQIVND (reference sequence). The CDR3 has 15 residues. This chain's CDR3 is CASSIAQGQGQPQHF. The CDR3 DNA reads TGTGCCAGTAGTATAGCACAGGGGCAGGGTCAGCCCCAGCATTTT.